The clone carrying this T cell receptor beta chain was counted ten times or more. Its antigen remains unknown. Quantitative barcoded 5'-RACE was used to prepare TCR beta libraries. One entry per CDR3 protein, called by TCRdb with MiXCR from the 5' RACE reads. The table includes around 130,000 distinct CDR3 sequences, approximately 13% detected once. These data belong to a study of CD8 T cells in ankylosing spondylitis. Study-level results: Clones linked with disease were CD8+ and fairly uncommon in the peripheral blood. Blood from ankylosing spondylitis patients appeared to carry a characteristic roughly 8-variant TCR beta motif. Earlier literature documents some of the motif variants in reactive arthritis synovial fluid and blood.

Sequencing input: blood, either unsorted or a sorted T cell fraction (not recorded which). The sequence came from a female donor with ankylosing spondylitis or in good health (not recorded which).

The CDR3 loop reads CSATFQETQYF. CDR3 sequence (DNA): TGCAGTGCCACTTTCCAAGAGACCCAGTACTTC. The chain joins TRBV20-1 to TRBJ2-5, with unresolved D. Germline V lookup: CDR1 DFQATT, CDR2 SNEGSKA (reference sequence). This CDR3 is 11 amino acids long. Trimming shortened V by 6 bases and J by 1 base, and 6 bases separated the two germline ends.